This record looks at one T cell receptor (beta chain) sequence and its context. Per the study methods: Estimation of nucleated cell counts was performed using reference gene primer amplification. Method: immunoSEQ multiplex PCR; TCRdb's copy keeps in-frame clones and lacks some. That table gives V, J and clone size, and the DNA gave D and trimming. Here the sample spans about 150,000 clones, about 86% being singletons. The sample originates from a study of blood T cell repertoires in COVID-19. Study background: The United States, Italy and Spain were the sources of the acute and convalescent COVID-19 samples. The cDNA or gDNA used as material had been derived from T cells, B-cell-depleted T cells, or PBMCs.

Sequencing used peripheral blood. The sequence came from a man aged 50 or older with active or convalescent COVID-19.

The chain's CDR3 is CASSLGTDTEAFF. The DNA of the CDR3 is TGTGCCAGCAGCCTAGGGACAGACACTGAAGCTTTCTTT. This rearrangement joins TRBV5-5 to TRBJ1-1; 7 bases map to TRBD1. V lost 4 bases and J lost 3; bases outside the gene matches: 3. The CDR3 sequence is 13 residues long. Looked up from germline, CDR1 is SGHKS and CDR2 is YYEKEE (reference sequence). The full variable domain, completed using reference TRBV5-5 and TRBJ1-1, is DAGVTQSPTHLIKTRGQQVTLRCSPISGHKSVSWYQQVLGQGPQFIFQYYEKEERGRGNFPDRFSARQFPNYSSELNVNALLLGDSALYLCASSLGTDTEAFFGQGTRLTVV.